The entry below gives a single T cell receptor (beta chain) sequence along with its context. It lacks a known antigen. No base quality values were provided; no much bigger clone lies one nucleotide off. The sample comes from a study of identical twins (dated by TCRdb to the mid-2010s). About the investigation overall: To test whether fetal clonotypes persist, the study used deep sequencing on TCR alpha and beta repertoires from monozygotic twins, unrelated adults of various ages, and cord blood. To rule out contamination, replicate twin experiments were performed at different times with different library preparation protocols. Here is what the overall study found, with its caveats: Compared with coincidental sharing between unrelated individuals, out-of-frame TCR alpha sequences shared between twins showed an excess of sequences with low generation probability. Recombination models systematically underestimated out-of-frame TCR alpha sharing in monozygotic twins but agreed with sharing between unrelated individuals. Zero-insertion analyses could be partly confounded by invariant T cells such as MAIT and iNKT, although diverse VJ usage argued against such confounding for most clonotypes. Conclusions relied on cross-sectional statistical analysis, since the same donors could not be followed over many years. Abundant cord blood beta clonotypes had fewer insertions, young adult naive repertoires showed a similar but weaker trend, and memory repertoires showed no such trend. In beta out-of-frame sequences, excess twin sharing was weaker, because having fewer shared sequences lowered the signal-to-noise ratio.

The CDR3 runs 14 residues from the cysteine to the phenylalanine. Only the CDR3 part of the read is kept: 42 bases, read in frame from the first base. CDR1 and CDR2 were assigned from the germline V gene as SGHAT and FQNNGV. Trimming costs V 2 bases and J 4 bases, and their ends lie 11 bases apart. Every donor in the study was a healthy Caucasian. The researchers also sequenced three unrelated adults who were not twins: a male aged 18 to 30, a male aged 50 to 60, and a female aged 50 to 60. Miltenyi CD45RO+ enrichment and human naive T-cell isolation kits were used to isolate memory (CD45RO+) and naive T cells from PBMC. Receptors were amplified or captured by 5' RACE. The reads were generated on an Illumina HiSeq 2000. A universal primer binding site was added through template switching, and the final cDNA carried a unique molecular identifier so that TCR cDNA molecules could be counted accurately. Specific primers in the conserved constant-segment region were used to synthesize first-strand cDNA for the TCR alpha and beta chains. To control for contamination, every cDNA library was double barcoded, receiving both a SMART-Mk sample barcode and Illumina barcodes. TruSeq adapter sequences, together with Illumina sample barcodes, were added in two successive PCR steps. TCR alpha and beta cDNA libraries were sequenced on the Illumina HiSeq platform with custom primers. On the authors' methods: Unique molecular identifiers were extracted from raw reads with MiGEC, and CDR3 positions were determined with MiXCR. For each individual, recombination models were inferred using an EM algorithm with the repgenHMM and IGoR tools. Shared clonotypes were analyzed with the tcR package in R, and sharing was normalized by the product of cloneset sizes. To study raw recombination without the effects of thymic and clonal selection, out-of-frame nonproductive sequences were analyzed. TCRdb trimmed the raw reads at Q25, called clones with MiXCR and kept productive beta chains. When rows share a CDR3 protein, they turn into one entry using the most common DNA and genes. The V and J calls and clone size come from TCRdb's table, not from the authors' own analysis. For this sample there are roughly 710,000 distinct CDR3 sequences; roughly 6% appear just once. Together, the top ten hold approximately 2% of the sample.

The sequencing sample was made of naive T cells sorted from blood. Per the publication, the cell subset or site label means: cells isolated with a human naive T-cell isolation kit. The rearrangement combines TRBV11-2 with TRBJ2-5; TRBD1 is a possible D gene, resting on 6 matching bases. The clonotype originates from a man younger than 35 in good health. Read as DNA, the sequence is TGTGCCAGCAGCTTAAGCCCCAGGGGAGAGACCCAGTACTTC. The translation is CASSLSPRGETQYF.